The clone carrying this T cell receptor (beta chain) appeared a few times. The sample is drawn from a study of T cells after yellow fever vaccination. V lost 5 bases, J lost 3 bases, and 5 bases stayed unmatched. Germline loops: CDR1 DFQATT, CDR2 SNEGSKA (reference sequence). The CDR3 is 13 residues long. MiXCR, applied by TCRdb to the 5' RACE reads, yields one record per CDR3 protein. The sample has just under 600,000 distinct CDR3 sequences; roughly 14% are singletons. The specimen comprised PBMCs, sampled on the day of the yellow fever booster vaccination. V is TRBV20-1 and J is TRBJ2-5, with TRBD2 matching 8 bases. The source of this sequence is a man aged 30 to 45 who received the YFV17D yellow fever vaccine. CDR3 in DNA: TGCAGTGCTCCTCCGGGGGGGGAAGAGACCCAGTACTTC. Translating it yields CSAPPGGEETQYF.